This TCR beta chain was retrieved from a study of graft-versus-host responses after intestinal transplantation. TCRdb's table, derived via immunoSEQ multiplex PCR, lists solely in-frame clones and lacks some. This sample has roughly 15,000 clones; about 74% occur once, and the top ten carry 5.5% to 7.5%. Germline values: CDR1 SGHRS, CDR2 YFSETQ. The CDR3 runs to 14 residues. Trimming removed 5 bases from V and 3 bases from J, with 14 bases in between. Once graft tissue had been processed, intraepithelial and lamina propria lymphocytes were released. This sample comprised ileum tissue, obtained 16 days after intestinal transplant. This chain connects TRBV5-1 to TRBJ1-2; D possibly corresponds to TRBD1 (5 bases). The sequence came from a human patient who received an intestinal transplant, so some T cells may come from the graft donor. The CDR3 sequence: CASRIQGGYYGYTF. The CDR3 region has the DNA TGCGCCAGCAGGATTCAGGGTGGTTACTATGGCTACACCTTC.